Each of the 18 T cell receptor beta chains below was sequenced from the same sample in a study of OX40 agonist ivuxolimab in advanced cancers. Profiled with immunoSEQ multiplex PCR; TCRdb holds only in-frame clones, not every one. The profile covers about 56,000 clones, with around nine tenths appearing a single time and around 25% taken by the ten largest. Material: CD4+ or CD8+ T cells sorted from blood, obtained in a trial of the OX40 agonist ivuxolimab. These TCRs come from an adult with an advanced solid tumor such as melanoma, head and neck, liver or kidney cancer.

The chain is built from TRBV10-1 and TRBJ2-1, with D tentatively TRBD2 (6 bases). The CDR3 spans 15 residues. Trimming cost V 6 bases and J 3 bases, with 15 bases left between them. The germline V gene has CDR1 WNHNN and CDR2 SYGVQD (reference sequence). The chain's CDR3 is CASSPGVANYNEQFF. CDR3 sequence (DNA): TGCGCCAGCAGCCCGGGGGTAGCGAACTACAATGAGCAGTTCTTC.

CDR3 DNA sequence: TGCGCCAGCAGCCAAGCTAGCGGGGATGAGCAGTTCTTC. This gives the protein CASSQASGDEQFF. The chain links TRBV4-1 to TRBJ2-1; 9 bases are a match to TRBD2. This CDR3 has 13 residues. J gave up 8 bases and V 1 base, and 0 bases lay outside the gene matches. Germline-derived CDR1 and CDR2 are MGHRA and YSYEKL.

Turning to this clone: A junction boundary mismatches the germline segment, possibly from a read error. This chain links TRBV10-3 with TRBJ2-5; D remains unclear. CDR1 is ENHRY, CDR2 SYGVKD, per germline. The CDR3 consists of 13 residues. The CDR3 nucleotides read TGTGCCATCAGTGACCTATACCAAGAGGCCCAGTACTTC. Translation gives CAISDLYQEAQYF.

The chain uses TRBV15 and TRBJ2-3, with TRBD2 identical over 14 bases. With 1 base clipped from V and 5 bases from J, the junction kept 5 bases outside the gene matches. The CDR3 contains 17 residues. The germline gives CDR1 LNHNV, CDR2 YYDKDF (reference sequence). CDR3 coding DNA: TGTGCCACCAGCAGAGCTCGACTAGCGGGAGGGGAAGATACGCAGTATTTT. It specifies CATSRARLAGGEDTQYF.

The chain carries TRBV30 and TRBJ2-1; TRBD2 aligns across 8 bases. V lost 4 bases, J lost 2 bases, and 13 bases stayed unmatched. Germline V gives CDR1 GTSNPN, CDR2 SVGIG (reference sequence). The CDR3 length is 17 residues. The CDR3 DNA follows: TGTGCCTGGACCCCGGGACTAGGCACGGGAACCTACAATGAGCAGTTCTTC. It yields the protein CAWTPGLGTGTYNEQFF.

This clone was seen more than once but under ten times. V gene TRBV6-5 combines with J gene TRBJ1-1; 7 bases fit TRBD1. CDR3 length: 15 amino acids. Germline lookup yields CDR1 MNHEY and CDR2 SVGAGI. V shed 2 bases, J shed 7 bases, and the junction held 10 bases outside the gene matches. CDR3 bases: TGTGCCAGCAGTTACAAAACGACAGGGCCTGTTGAAGCTTTCTTT. This translates into CASSYKTTGPVEAFF.

The CDR3 bases are TGTGCCAGCGGTCAAGGTAATAGCGGCCCATGGAATGAGCAGTTCTTC. The encoded protein is CASGQGNSGPWNEQFF. The chain is built from TRBV7-9 and TRBJ2-1; tentative D call: TRBD2 (6 bases). Germline V gene lookup returns CDR1 SEHNR and CDR2 FQNEAQ (reference sequence). The V end was cut by 8 bases, the J end by 7 bases, with 24 bases between. This CDR3 spans 16 amino acids.

CDR3 sequence: CASSSGAGGSYEQYF. As DNA, the CDR3 is TGTGCCAGCAGCTCCGGAGCGGGAGGATCCTACGAGCAGTACTTC. The chain joins TRBV5-4 to TRBJ2-7, with TRBD2 identical over 9 bases. The germline CDR1 and CDR2 sequences are SGHNT and YYREEE (reference sequence). CDR3 length: 15 residues. V lost 3 bases and J lost 1; bases outside the gene matches: 5.

The V and J genes are TRBV13 and TRBJ2-3; 13 nucleotides agree with TRBD2. The CDR3 sequence is 16 residues long. With 5 bases clipped from V and 2 bases from J, the junction kept 4 bases outside the gene matches. From germline, CDR1 is PRHDT and CDR2 FYEKMQ (reference sequence). In DNA, the CDR3 is TGTGCCAGCAGCGCGGGACTAGCGGGGTTCACAGATACGCAGTATTTT. Translating it yields CASSAGLAGFTDTQYF. Using reference TRBV13 and TRBJ2-3 for the parts outside the CDR3, the full variable domain is AAGVIQSPRHLIKEKRETATLKCYPIPRHDTVYWYQQGPGQDPQFLISFYEKMQSDKGSIPDRFSAQQFSDYHSELNMSSLELGDSALYFCASSAGLAGFTDTQYFGPGTRLTVL.

J is TRBJ2-1 and V is TRBV1; the table gives TRBD2 as D, unverified against the DNA. TRBV1 represents a pseudogene. The CDR3 extends over 20 amino acids. The CDR3 region has the DNA TGCACCAGCAGCCAAGATCAGCTAGCGGGAGGGAGGGGCTCCTACAATGAGCAGTTCTTC. Its protein product is CTSSQDQLAGGRGSYNEQFF.

The rearrangement joins TRBV4-1 to TRBJ2-5, with a tentative D call TRBD2 (6 bases). The CDR3 extends over 13 amino acids. Germline CDR1 is MGHRA and CDR2 is YSYEKL. Trimming shortened V by 9 bases and J by 2 bases, and 13 bases separated the two germline ends. Here the CDR3 reads CASGGVTQETQYF. CDR3 DNA sequence: TGCGCCAGTGGCGGGGTAACTCAAGAGACCCAGTACTTC.

The V call is TRBV6-1, the J call TRBJ2-7; TRBD2 matches at 9 bases. V lost 6 bases and J lost 2; bases outside the gene matches: 5. CDR3 length: 14 amino acids. CDR1 MNHNS and CDR2 SASEGT come from the germline V gene. CDR3 amino acids: CASSPSGVTYEQYF. The CDR3 DNA reads as TGTGCCAGCAGCCCTAGCGGGGTGACCTACGAGCAGTACTTC.

The genes are TRBV10-3 and TRBJ1-4; D is undetermined. The CDR3 runs to 13 residues. In germline, CDR1 is ENHRY, CDR2 SYGVKD. Trimming shortened V by 4 bases and J by 0 bases, and 3 bases separated the two germline ends. The CDR3 loop is CAISGSTNEKLFF. The CDR3 DNA reads as TGTGCCATCAGTGGGTCAACTAATGAAAAACTGTTTTTT.

This clone occurred once. This sequence joins TRBV29-1 and TRBJ2-5; tentative D call: TRBD1 (6 bases). CDR1 SQVTM and CDR2 ANQGSEA come from the germline V gene. CDR3 length: 13 residues. Trimming cost V 0 bases and J 8 bases, with 13 bases left between them. The chain's CDR3 is CSVEEGQTSTQYF. In DNA form, the CDR3 reads TGCAGCGTTGAAGAAGGACAGACCAGTACCCAGTACTTC.

The rearrangement joins TRBV7-9 to TRBJ2-5; D may match TRBD1 or TRBD2 (5 bases each). Trimming left V 5 bases short and J 5 bases short, with 18 bases between. Germline CDR1 and CDR2: SEHNR and FQNEAQ (reference sequence). This CDR3 has 15 amino acids. For the CDR3, the DNA is TGTGCCAGCAGCCAGGTGTTTGGGGGTGGTGAGACCCAGTACTTC. It yields the protein CASSQVFGGGETQYF.

This CDR3 reads CASGEGYSYEQYF. The CDR3 coding sequence is TGTGCCAGCGGGGAAGGATACTCCTACGAGCAGTACTTC. The rearrangement joins TRBV27 to TRBJ2-7; D is uncertain. CDR1 is MNHEY, CDR2 SMNVEV, per germline (reference sequence). Trimming shortened V by 8 bases and J by 0 bases, and 11 bases separated the two germline ends. The CDR3 is 13 amino acids.

The chain carries TRBV19 and TRBJ1-2, with TRBD1 identical over 10 bases. Germline-derived CDR1 and CDR2 are LNHDA and SQIVND (reference sequence). This CDR3 spans 14 amino acids. The V gene end was trimmed by 5 bases and the J gene end by 4 bases; junction bases not matched to a gene: 4. CDR3: CASSLTGGGYGYTF. The CDR3 DNA sequence: TGTGCCAGTAGTTTGACAGGGGGCGGCTATGGCTACACCTTC.

The J gene is TRBJ2-3, the V gene TRBV19; perhaps TRBD1 as D (6 bases). The V and J ends lost 1 base and 0 bases respectively, with 8 bases between them. The length of the CDR3 is 15 residues. Looked up from germline, CDR1 is LNHDA and CDR2 is SQIVND (reference sequence). CDR3 in DNA: TGTGCCAGTAGTATAGGGACAGCTAGCACAGATACGCAGTATTTT. It encodes CASSIGTASTDTQYF.